This T cell receptor (beta chain) originates from a study of blood T cell repertoires in COVID-19. In the study overall: The United States, Italy and Spain were the sources of the acute and convalescent COVID-19 samples.

Original analysis: Reference gene primer amplification yielded estimated nucleated cell counts. TCRdb keeps only in-frame clones here, not all; method: immunoSEQ multiplex PCR. The DNA was the basis for D and trimming; V, J and clone size are from that table. The sample has some 190,000 clones, about 78% seen once. CDR3 length: 15 amino acids. Germline CDR1 reads SGHDN; CDR2 reads FVKESK. The germline V and J ends were trimmed by 0 bases and 7 bases, with 15 bases remaining between them. The sample taken for sequencing was peripheral blood. The J gene is TRBJ1-2, the V gene TRBV14; no clear D gene. The clonotype comes from a woman between 45 and 60 years old with active or convalescent COVID-19. The CDR3 loop is CASSQELSGKRGYTF. The CDR3, as DNA: TGTGCCAGCAGCCAAGAATTGTCGGGAAAGCGTGGCTACACCTTC.